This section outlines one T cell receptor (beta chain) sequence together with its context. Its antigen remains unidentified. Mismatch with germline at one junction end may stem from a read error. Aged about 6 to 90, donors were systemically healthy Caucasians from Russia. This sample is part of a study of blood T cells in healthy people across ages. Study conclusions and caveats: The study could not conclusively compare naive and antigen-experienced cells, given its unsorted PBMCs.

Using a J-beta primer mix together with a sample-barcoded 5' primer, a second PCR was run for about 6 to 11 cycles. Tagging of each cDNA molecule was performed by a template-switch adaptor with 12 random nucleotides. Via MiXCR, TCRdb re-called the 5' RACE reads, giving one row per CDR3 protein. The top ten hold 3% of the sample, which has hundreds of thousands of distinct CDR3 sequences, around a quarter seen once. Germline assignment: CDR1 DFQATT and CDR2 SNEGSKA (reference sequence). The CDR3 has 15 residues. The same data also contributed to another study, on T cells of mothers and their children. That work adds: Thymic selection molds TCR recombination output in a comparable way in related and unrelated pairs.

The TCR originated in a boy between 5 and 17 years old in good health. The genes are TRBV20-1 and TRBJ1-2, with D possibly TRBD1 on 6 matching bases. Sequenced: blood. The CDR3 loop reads CSAKEGGSHNYSYTF. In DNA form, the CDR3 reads TGCAGTGCTAAGGAGGGGGGTAGCCACAACTATAGCTACACCTTC.